This T cell receptor (beta chain) comes out of a study of identical twins. Looked up from germline, CDR1 is SGHRS and CDR2 is YFSETQ. V was pared by 0 bases and J by 3 bases, with 9 bases between. The CDR3 extends over 14 amino acids. TCRdb recomputed calls from the 5' RACE reads with MiXCR, one row per CDR3 protein. The repertoire holds some 590,000 distinct CDR3 sequences, with approximately 9.6% as singletons. Separately, the same data were catalogued under a study of yellow fever vaccine responses in identical twins.

The TCR originated in a woman aged 18-29 years in good health. V is TRBV5-1 and J is TRBJ2-5; D call uncertain. Sequencing was carried out using PBMCs. The CDR3 sequence: CASSLAGQEETQYF. CDR3 in DNA: TGCGCCAGCAGCTTGGCCGGCCAGGAAGAGACCCAGTACTTC. The full variable domain, in which reference TRBV5-1 and TRBJ2-5 provide the parts outside the CDR3, is KAGVTQTPRYLIKTRGQQVTLSCSPISGHRSVSWYQQTPGQGLQFLFEYFSETQRNKGNFPGRFSGRQFSNSRSEMNVSTLELGDSALYLCASSLAGQEETQYFGPGTRLLVL.